The 25 T cell receptor beta chains presented below share a single source sample, sequenced in a study of T cells in Graves' hyperthyroidism and ophthalmopathy. There were TCR beta CDR3 regions amplified from RNA transcripts. The primer set for the first-round RT-PCR of the TCR CDR3 was HTBI. One entry per CDR3 protein, called by TCRdb with MiXCR from the multiplex PCR reads. The table has a few hundred thousand distinct CDR3 sequences, approximately 15% seen once; the top ten hold approximately 29%. Source material: blood. Receptor source: a woman in her 30s with Graves' hyperthyroidism.

V and J are TRBV15 and TRBJ2-5; weak D call: TRBD1 (7 bases). There are 16 residues in the CDR3. V was cut by 0 bases and J by 4 bases, with 15 bases left in between. Germline values: CDR1 LNHNV, CDR2 YYDKDF (reference sequence). This CDR3 reads CATSRDYGGGAETQYF. For the CDR3, the DNA is TGTGCCACCAGCAGAGATTATGGAGGGGGCGCAGAGACCCAGTACTTC.

The V call is TRBV20-1, the J call TRBJ2-1, with 15 bases that match TRBD2. V lost 1 base, J lost 0 bases, and 7 bases stayed unmatched. This CDR3 is built from 19 residues. Germline CDR1 is DFQATT and CDR2 is SNEGSKA (reference sequence). CDR3 in DNA: TGCAGTGCTAGAGCCGACCGGGGACTAGCGGGAGGCTCCTACAATGAGCAGTTCTTC. Amino acids: CSARADRGLAGGSYNEQFF.

The chain couples TRBV4-1 to TRBJ2-3; TRBD1 matches at 7 bases. Germline assignment: CDR1 MGHRA and CDR2 YSYEKL. The length of the CDR3 is 19 residues. The junction had 15 bases not matched to a gene; V was cut back by 3 bases and J by 0 bases. The CDR3: CASSHKKGGRAASTDTQYF. The CDR3 nucleotides read TGCGCCAGCAGCCACAAAAAAGGGGGCCGGGCGGCTAGCACAGATACGCAGTATTTT.

The CDR3 DNA sequence: TGCGCCAGCAGCCAAGAGCCCGGAGCCCACTATGGCTACACCTTC. Its translation is CASSQEPGAHYGYTF. The chain combines TRBV4-1 with TRBJ1-2; no reliable D call. Germline V gene lookup returns CDR1 MGHRA and CDR2 YSYEKL. CDR3 length: 15 amino acids. V dropped 0 bases and J dropped 3 bases, with 11 bases sitting between them.

This clonotype was seen at least ten times. The genes are TRBV3-1 and TRBJ1-3; D unresolved. The CDR3 length is 15 residues. The germline V gene encodes CDR1 LGHDT and CDR2 YNNKEL (reference sequence). Trimming stripped 0 bases from V and 4 bases from J, with 10 bases between. CDR3 amino acids: CASSQDKFSGNTIYF. The CDR3 nucleotides read TGTGCCAGCAGCCAAGATAAATTCTCGGGAAACACCATATATTTT.

This clonotype was recorded a few times. The rearrangement joins TRBV6-1 to TRBJ1-4, with D hard to call. The germline V gene encodes CDR1 MNHNS and CDR2 SASEGT. Trimming cost V 7 bases and J 5 bases, with 11 bases left between them. The CDR3 has 13 residues. The CDR3 loop is CASITSKNEKLFF. DNA of the CDR3: TGTGCCAGCATAACATCGAAGAATGAAAAACTGTTTTTT.

The table lists this clonotype with many counts. The gene calls are TRBV18 and TRBJ2-7; D call uncertain. Germline V gives CDR1 KGHSH, CDR2 LQKENI. V lost 2 bases to trimming and J lost 0 bases, with 11 bases between them. The CDR3 totals 15 residues. The CDR3 loop is CASSPWESSSYEQYF. The CDR3 region has the DNA TGTGCCAGCTCACCATGGGAATCCAGCTCCTACGAGCAGTACTTC.

This clonotype was counted at least ten times. V gene TRBV29-1 combines with J gene TRBJ2-1, with 11 positions matching TRBD2. The germline CDR1 and CDR2 sequences are SQVTM and ANQGSEA. V lost 7 bases and J lost 6; bases outside the gene matches: 5. The CDR3 covers 13 residues. This CDR3 reads CSATSGSRNEQFF. The CDR3 bases are TGCAGCGCCACTAGCGGGAGCCGCAATGAGCAGTTCTTC.

The rearrangement uses TRBV24-1 and TRBJ2-1; 7 bases are shared with TRBD1. The CDR3 contains 15 residues. After removal of 5 bases from V and 0 bases from J, the junction contained 3 bases not matched to a gene. The germline gives CDR1 KGHDR, CDR2 SFDVKD. The CDR3 DNA follows: TGTGCCACCAGTGGCGGACAGGACTCCTACAATGAGCAGTTCTTC. It translates to CATSGGQDSYNEQFF.

The V gene is TRBV24-1, the J gene TRBJ2-2; TRBD1 or TRBD2 may be the D gene (6 bases each). CDR1 is KGHDR and CDR2 is SFDVKD in the germline V gene. The V and J ends lost 4 bases and 5 bases respectively, with 19 bases between them. The CDR3 is 17 amino acids. CDR3 loop: CATSDPTYRAGTGELFF. Written as DNA, the CDR3 is TGTGCCACCAGTGACCCCACCTACAGGGCGGGAACCGGGGAGCTGTTTTTT.

A word on this clonotype: A read error is possible here, since a much larger clone lies one base away. The J gene is TRBJ1-5, the V gene TRBV27, with 11 bases that match TRBD1. The junction had 6 bases not matched to a gene; V was cut back by 6 bases and J by 5 bases. The germline CDR1 and CDR2 sequences are MNHEY and SMNVEV (reference sequence). The CDR3 has 15 amino acids. The CDR3 DNA reads as TGTGCCAGCAGGCCGGGACAGGGGGGGGATCAGCCCCAGCATTTT. It codes for CASRPGQGGDQPQHF.

This clonotype was counted many times. The chain is built from TRBV6-1 and TRBJ2-1, with 9 positions matching TRBD2. The CDR3 loop spans 17 amino acids. In germline, CDR1 is MNHNS, CDR2 SASEGT. The V gene end was trimmed by 4 bases and the J gene end by 0 bases; junction bases not matched to a gene: 7. CDR3 sequence (DNA): TGTGCCAGCAGTGCGCAGCTAGCGGGGAGCTCCTACAATGAGCAGTTCTTC. Its translation is CASSAQLAGSSYNEQFF.

This clonotype showed up many times. The chain uses TRBV14 and TRBJ1-2; D not certain. Germline-derived CDR1 and CDR2 are SGHDN and FVKESK. CDR3 size: 15 residues. V was cut by 6 bases and J by 7 bases, with 21 bases left in between. CDR3 amino acids: CASRPSDRRFSGYTF. The CDR3 nucleotides are TGTGCCAGCAGACCGAGTGACCGCCGGTTTTCTGGCTACACCTTC.

This clonotype was detected many times. The rearrangement uses TRBV7-2 and TRBJ1-2; D is ambiguous. The CDR3 has 14 residues. Germline assignment: CDR1 SGHTA and CDR2 FQGNSA. The V and J ends lost 5 bases and 7 bases respectively, with 17 bases between them. CDR3 in DNA: TGTGCCAGCAGCCCCGAGCGGGGAAGCAGTGGCTACACCTTC. It translates to CASSPERGSSGYTF.

This chain uses TRBV14 with TRBJ2-3; D not resolved. Germline V gene data show CDR1 as SGHDN and CDR2 as FVKESK. The CDR3 contains 13 residues. Trimming left V 0 bases short and J 6 bases short, with 7 bases between. CDR3: CASSQDLGDTQYF. For the CDR3, the DNA is TGTGCCAGCAGCCAAGATTTAGGGGATACGCAGTATTTT. Using reference TRBV14 and TRBJ2-3 for the parts outside the CDR3, the full variable domain is EAGVTQFPSHSVIEKGQTVTLRCDPISGHDNLYWYRRVMGKEIKFLLHFVKESKQDESGMPNNRFLAERTGGTYSTLKVQPAELEDSGVYFCASSQDLGDTQYFGPGTRLTVL.

This clonotype came up many times. The chain employs TRBV11-2 and TRBJ1-5, with D tentatively TRBD1 (5 bases). The CDR3 is 15 amino acids. Germline CDR1 SGHAT, CDR2 FQNNGV. Trimming pared 3 bases from V and 7 bases from J, leaving 16 bases between. Here the CDR3 reads CASSLTDNPAQPQHF. DNA of the CDR3: TGTGCCAGCAGCTTGACGGACAACCCGGCACAGCCCCAGCATTTT.

The chain links TRBV5-1 to TRBJ1-4; TRBD1 aligns across 8 bases. CDR1 is SGHRS and CDR2 is YFSETQ in the germline V gene. V was pared by 3 bases and J by 11 bases, with 15 bases of the junction left unmatched. CDR3 length equals 16 residues. CDR3 region: CASSSRERTGFGKLFF. Here the CDR3 DNA reads TGCGCCAGCAGCTCGCGTGAGAGGACAGGGTTTGGGAAACTGTTTTTT.

This clonotype was detected only a few times. The rearrangement joins TRBV5-1 to TRBJ2-7; TRBD1 matches at 9 bases. Germline lookup yields CDR1 SGHRS and CDR2 YFSETQ. The length of the CDR3 is 14 residues. J lost 2 bases, V lost 4 bases, and 4 bases had no gene match. CDR3 coding DNA: TGCGCCAGCAGCACGGACAGGGGAACCTACGAGCAGTACTTC. Protein: CASSTDRGTYEQYF.

In this sample, this clonotype turned up many times. The chain joins TRBV7-2 to TRBJ2-7, with TRBD2 matching over 10 bases. CDR3 length equals 15 residues. J was trimmed by 2 bases and V by 5 bases; bases with no gene match: 6. The germline V gene has CDR1 SGHTA and CDR2 FQGNSA. CDR3 DNA: TGTGCCAGCAGCCCTTCTAGCGGGAGTACCTACGAGCAGTACTTC. This translates into CASSPSSGSTYEQYF. Combining the CDR3 with reference TRBV7-2 and TRBJ2-7 gives the whole variable domain GAGVSQSPSNKVTEKGKDVELRCDPISGHTALYWYRQSLGQGLEFLIYFQGNSAPDKSGLPSDRFSAERTGGSVSTLTIQRTQQEDSAVYLCASSPSSGSTYEQYFGPGTRLTVT.

This clonotype was counted ten times or more. This sequence joins TRBV7-2 and TRBJ1-1; 10 positions match TRBD1. After removal of 4 bases from V and 3 bases from J, the junction contained 11 bases not matched to a gene. The CDR3 sequence is 17 residues long. Germline V lookup: CDR1 SGHTA, CDR2 FQGNSA. Here the CDR3 reads CASSSDRGRIPHTEAFF. For the CDR3, the DNA is TGTGCCAGCAGCTCGGACAGGGGGAGAATCCCACACACTGAAGCTTTCTTT.

This clonotype was seen at least ten times. The chain carries TRBV2 and TRBJ1-5, with TRBD1 matching 8 bases. Germline V gene data show CDR1 as SNHLY and CDR2 as FYNNEI. Trimming cost V 6 bases and J 7 bases; bases outside gene matches: 5. This CDR3 region has 13 residues. The CDR3 DNA sequence: TGTGCCAGCAGGGCGGGGACAGGACAGCCCCAGCATTTT. As protein: CASRAGTGQPQHF.

This clonotype appeared a few times. The chain employs TRBV28 and TRBJ2-7; no reliable D call. CDR3 length: 14 amino acids. The V gene lost 6 bases and the J gene lost 1 base, with 13 bases spanning the gap. Germline CDR1 and CDR2: MDHEN and SYDVKM. The CDR3 is CASRVSRISYEQYF. For the CDR3, the DNA is TGTGCCAGCAGAGTCTCACGGATTTCCTACGAGCAGTACTTC. The full variable domain, completed using reference TRBV28 and TRBJ2-7, is DVKVTQSSRYLVKRTGEKVFLECVQDMDHENMFWYRQDPGLGLRLIYFSYDVKMKEKGDIPEGYSVSREKKERFSLILESASTNQTSMYLCASRVSRISYEQYFGPGTRLTVT.

This clonotype was recorded at least ten times. This chain connects TRBV12-3 or TRBV12-4 to TRBJ2-3; no reliable D call. Trimming left V 4 bases short and J 2 bases short, with 13 bases between. The CDR3 has 15 amino acids. The CDR3, as DNA: TGTGCCAGCAGTTCCCCCGCGGATTTCACAGATACGCAGTATTTT. Translation: CASSSPADFTDTQYF.

The sample holds many counts of this clonotype. This sequence joins TRBV24-1 and TRBJ2-5; tentative D call: TRBD2 (6 bases). V was pared by 5 bases and J by 9 bases, with 15 bases between. This CDR3 contains 13 residues. The V gene's germline CDR1 is KGHDR and CDR2 SFDVKD. CDR3: CATSAGGHSPQYF. The CDR3 nucleotides are TGTGCCACCAGTGCCGGAGGGCACTCCCCCCAGTACTTC.

The V gene is TRBV11-2, the J gene TRBJ2-2; tentative D call: TRBD2 (7 bases). CDR1 is SGHAT and CDR2 is FQNNGV in the germline V gene. With 5 bases removed from V and 0 bases from J, the gap between germline ends came to 13 bases. This CDR3 has 16 residues. This CDR3 is CASSLQGLTNTGELFF. The DNA of the CDR3 is TGTGCCAGCAGCCTACAGGGACTAACGAACACCGGGGAGCTGTTTTTT. Full variable domain (rest looked up from reference TRBV11-2 and TRBJ2-2): EAGVAQSPRYKIIEKRQSVAFWCNPISGHATLYWYQQILGQGPKLLIQFQNNGVVDDSQLPKDRFSAERLKGVDSTLKIQPAKLEDSAVYLCASSLQGLTNTGELFFGEGSRLTVL.